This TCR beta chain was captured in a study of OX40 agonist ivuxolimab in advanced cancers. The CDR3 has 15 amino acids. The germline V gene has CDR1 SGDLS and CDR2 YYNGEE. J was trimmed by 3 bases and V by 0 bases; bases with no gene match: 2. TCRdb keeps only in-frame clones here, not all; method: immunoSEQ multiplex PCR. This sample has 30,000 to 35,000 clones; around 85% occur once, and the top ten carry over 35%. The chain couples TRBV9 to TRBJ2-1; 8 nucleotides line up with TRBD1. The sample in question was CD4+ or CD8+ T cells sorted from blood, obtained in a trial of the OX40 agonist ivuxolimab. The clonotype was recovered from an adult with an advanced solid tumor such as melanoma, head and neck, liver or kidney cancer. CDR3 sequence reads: CASSVEGQDYNEQFF. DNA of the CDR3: TGTGCCAGCAGCGTAGAGGGACAGGACTACAATGAGCAGTTCTTC.